This T cell receptor (beta chain) appears in the sequencing data of a study of type 1 regulatory T cells. Study at large: An in vitro protocol generated T-allo10, a Tr1-enriched, alloantigen-specific CD4 T cell product.

Trimming took off 2 bases at V and 7 bases at J, with 11 bases between the two ends. The CDR3 is made up of 13 amino acids. Germline CDR1 MNHEY, CDR2 SVGEGT. One entry per CDR3 protein results from TCRdb running MiXCR on the reads. Here the sample spans roughly 62,000 distinct CDR3 sequences, less than 70% being singletons. Whole-study findings and limits: Type 1 regulatory T cells had a more restricted TCR repertoire than non-type 1 regulatory T cells.

As regards this clonotype: Its antigen is as yet unknown.

Sequenced material: cultured non-Tr1 T cells, either the whole culture or a sorted T cell fraction (not recorded which). The receptor's source is a human donor in good health. This chain joins TRBV6-2 or TRBV6-3 and TRBJ1-2; possibly TRBD1 for D (5 bases). The CDR3 region is CASSYTATGGYTF. Here the CDR3 DNA reads TGTGCCAGCAGTTACACCGCAACAGGTGGCTACACCTTC.